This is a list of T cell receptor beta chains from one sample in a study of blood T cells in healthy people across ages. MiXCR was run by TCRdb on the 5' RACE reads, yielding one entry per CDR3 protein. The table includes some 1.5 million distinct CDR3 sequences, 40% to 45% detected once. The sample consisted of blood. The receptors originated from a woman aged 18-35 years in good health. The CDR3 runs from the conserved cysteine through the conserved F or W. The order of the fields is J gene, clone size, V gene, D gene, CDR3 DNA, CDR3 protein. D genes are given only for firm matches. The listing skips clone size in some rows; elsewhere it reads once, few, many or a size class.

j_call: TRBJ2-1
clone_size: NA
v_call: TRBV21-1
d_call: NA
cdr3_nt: TGTGCCAGCAGCCTTGGCGGGGGGATGACCTCCTACAATGAGCAGTTCTTC
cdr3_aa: CASSLGGGMTSYNEQFF

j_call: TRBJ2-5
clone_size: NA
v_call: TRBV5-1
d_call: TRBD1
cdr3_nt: TGCGCCAGCAGCTTGTGGGACAGTCCCGAGACCCAGTACTTC
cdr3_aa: CASSLWDSPETQYF

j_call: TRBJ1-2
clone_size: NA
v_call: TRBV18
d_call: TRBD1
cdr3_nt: TGTGCCAGCTCACCACGGGACAGGAACTATGGCTACACCTTC
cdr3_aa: CASSPRDRNYGYTF

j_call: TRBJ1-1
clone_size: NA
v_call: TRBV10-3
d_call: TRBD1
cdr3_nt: TGTGCCATCAGGACAGGGGGTTCGTCTGAAGCTTTCTTT
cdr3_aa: CAIRTGGSSEAFF

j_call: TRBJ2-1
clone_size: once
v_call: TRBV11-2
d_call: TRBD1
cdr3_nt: TGTGCCAGCAGCTCCCGACAGGGAAACAATGAGCAGTTCTTC
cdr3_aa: CASSSRQGNNEQFF

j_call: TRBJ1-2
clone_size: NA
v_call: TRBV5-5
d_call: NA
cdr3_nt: TGTGCCAGCAGCCTCGCACAACACTATGGCTACACCTTC
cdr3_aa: CASSLAQHYGYTF

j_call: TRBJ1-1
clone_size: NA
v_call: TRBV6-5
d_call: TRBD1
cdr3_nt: TGTGCCAGCAGTCGCTCGGGACAGGGGGGCACTGAAGCTTTCTTT
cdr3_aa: CASSRSGQGGTEAFF

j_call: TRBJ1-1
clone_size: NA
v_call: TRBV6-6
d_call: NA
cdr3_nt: TGTGCCAGCAGACGGGCCCCGCACCTGAACACTGAAGCTTTCTTT
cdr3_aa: CASRRAPHLNTEAFF

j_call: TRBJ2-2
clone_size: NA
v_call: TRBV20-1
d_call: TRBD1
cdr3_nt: TGCAGTGCTAGAGGGGCAGGGGGCGGCACCGGGGAGCTGTTTTTT
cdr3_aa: CSARGAGGGTGELFF

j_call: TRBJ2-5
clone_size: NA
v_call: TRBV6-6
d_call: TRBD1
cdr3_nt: TGTGCCAGCAGTCAACCGGGACAGGGGCGGGAGACCCAGTACTTC
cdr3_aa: CASSQPGQGRETQYF

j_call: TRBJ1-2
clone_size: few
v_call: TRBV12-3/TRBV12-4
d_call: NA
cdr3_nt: TGTGCCAGCAGCATCGACTATGGCTACACCTTC
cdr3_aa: CASSIDYGYTF

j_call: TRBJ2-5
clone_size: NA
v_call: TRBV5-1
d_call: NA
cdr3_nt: TGCGCCACCCGAAGGGACCGAACCCAAGAGACCCAGTACTTC
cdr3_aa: CATRRDRTQETQYF

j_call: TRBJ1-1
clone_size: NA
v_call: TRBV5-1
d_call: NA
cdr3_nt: TGCGCCAGCAGCTTGGAGGCTCTGGACACTGAAGCTTTCTTT
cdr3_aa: CASSLEALDTEAFF

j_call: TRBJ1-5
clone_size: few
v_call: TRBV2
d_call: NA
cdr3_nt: TGTGCCAGCAGTAACGACTGGGGAGGGGATCAGCCCCAGCATTTT
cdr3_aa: CASSNDWGGDQPQHF

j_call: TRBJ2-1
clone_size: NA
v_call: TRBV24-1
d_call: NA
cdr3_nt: TGTGCCACCAGCTCGGGACTTTCCTACAATGAGCAGTTCTTC
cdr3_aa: CATSSGLSYNEQFF

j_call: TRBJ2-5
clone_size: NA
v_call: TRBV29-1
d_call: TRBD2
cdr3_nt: TGCAGCGTTGCCACCGGGACTAGCGGGGGGGCGAGTCAGGAGACCCAGTACTTC
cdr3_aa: CSVATGTSGGASQETQYF